This T cell receptor beta chain emerged from a study of post-analysis software for immune sequencing data. CDR1 and CDR2 (germline): MNHEY, SMNVEV (reference sequence). Trimming cost V 4 bases and J 3 bases, with 18 bases left between them. There are 16 residues in the CDR3. Every TCR beta cDNA library bore unique molecular identifiers. TCRdb redid the calling of the PCR reads with MiXCR, one entry per CDR3 protein. The table lists a few hundred thousand distinct CDR3 sequences, roughly 34% of them singletons. Study-level results: Patients showed TRBV5-6, TRBV5-1 and TRBV20-1 among about five TRBV segments more frequent than in controls. People with multiple sclerosis had a significantly lower normalized Chao1 diversity than controls did. Under F measure analysis, samples from one preparation batch co-clustered strongly.

A word on this clonotype: Its antigen remains unknown.

Sequencing input: blood. The TCR was taken from a girl aged 2 to 17 with multiple sclerosis. The V gene is TRBV27, the J gene TRBJ2-5; the D is unclear. CDR3 loop: CASSSKVVGKKETQYF. The CDR3, as DNA: TGTGCCAGCAGTTCAAAGGTAGTAGGGAAAAAAGAGACCCAGTACTTC.